This T cell receptor (beta chain) was captured by sequencing in a study of blood T cells in healthy people across ages. Study findings and constraints: Unsorted PBMCs prevented conclusive naive versus antigen-experienced comparison.

Primers used in a second PCR of about 6 to 11 cycles were a sample-barcoded 5' primer and a J-beta primer mix. TCRdb processed the 5' RACE reads anew with MiXCR; each CDR3 protein has one entry. Of 660,000 or so distinct CDR3 sequences in the sample, around 54% were seen once. Comment on this clonotype: Its specificity is not known.

The CDR3 is 13 amino acids. V gave up 2 bases and J gave up 4 bases, with 11 bases separating them. Germline values: CDR1 SQVTM, CDR2 ANQGSEA. Sequencing input: blood. The chain uses TRBV29-1 and TRBJ1-1; D call uncertain. This TCR was recovered from a man aged 55 to 70 in good health. CDR3 sequence: CSVEPQAGTEAFF. The CDR3 region has the DNA TGCAGCGTTGAACCCCAAGCGGGCACTGAAGCTTTCTTT. Full variable domain (rest looked up from reference TRBV29-1 and TRBJ1-1): SAVISQKPSRDICQRGTSLTIQCQVDSQVTMMFWYRQQPGQSLTLIATANQGSEATYESGFVIDKFPISRPNLTFSTLTVSNMSPEDSSIYLCSVEPQAGTEAFFGQGTRLTVV.